The 25 T cell receptor delta chains below were found in one sample sequenced in a study of γδ T cells in repeated Plasmodium falciparum infection. Vgamma9/Vdelta2+ and Vdelta2-negative gammadelta T cells were flow-sorted from PBMC for bulk sequencing. TCRdb re-processed the multiplex PCR reads via CATT. This table holds 53,000 or so delta-chain clones, around 2% found once. The source material was gamma-delta T cells from blood. The receptors derive from a pool of human donors (malaria-infected and uninfected, not separated).

Points on this clone: TCRdb's listed protein matches a much larger clone and diverges from this DNA's translation at residue 18, likely through a read error; the protein shown comes from the DNA. The chain carries TRDV1 and TRDJ1, with TRDD3 identical over 11 bases. The CDR3 is made up of 20 amino acids. Germline lookup yields CDR1 TSWWSYY and CDR2 QGS. CDR3 loop: CALGSSCNWYWGIITDKPIF. CDR3 in DNA: TGTGCTCTTGGTTCCTCCTGCAACTGGTACTGGGGGATAATCACCGATAAACCCATCTTT.

This clone was detected many times. A far larger clone is a single base away, which makes a read error likely. Other DNA sequences of this sample code for an identical CDR3. The genes are TRDV1 and TRDJ1; 7 bases agree with TRDD3. The V gene end was trimmed by 0 bases and the J gene end by 10 bases; junction bases not matched to a gene: 38. The germline V gene has CDR1 TSWWSYY and CDR2 QGS. The CDR3 spans 24 residues. CDR3 protein: CALGELTPLPPRWGWGNGYMGLIF. CDR3 in DNA: TGTGCTCTTGGGGAACTCACCCCACTTCCACCCCGTTGGGGGTGGGGGAACGGTTATATGGGACTCATCTTT.

Concerning this clone itself: TCRdb's listed protein matches a much larger clone and diverges from this DNA's translation at residue 7, likely through a read error; the protein shown comes from the DNA. The rearrangement links TRDV1 to TRDJ1, with 10 bases matching TRDD3. TCRdb lists no J gene, so it was determined here by aligning the DNA to germline. The V gene end was trimmed by 1 base and the J gene end by 2 bases; junction bases not matched to a gene: 19. CDR1 TSWWSYY and CDR2 QGS come from the germline V gene. This CDR3 spans 21 amino acids. Here the CDR3 DNA reads TGTGCTCTTGGGGAACCCCATTTCCTACGTAGGTGGGGGATACCAACCGATAAACTCATCTTT. Amino acids: CALGEPHFLRRWGIPTDKLIF.

This clone was observed many times. The protein TCRdb lists belongs to a much larger clone and differs from this DNA's translation at residue 8, which points to a read error; the protein shown is made from the DNA. J is TRDJ1 and V is TRDV3, with D perhaps TRDD2 (5 bases). CDR3 size: 15 residues. The V end lost 2 bases, the J end lost 2 bases, and 18 bases lay between the germline ends. Germline V gene lookup returns CDR1 TVYSNPD and CDR2 GDNSRS (reference sequence). CDR3 nucleotides: TGTGCCTTTGACCCACCCCTACCATATACCGATAAACTCATCTTT. This gives the protein CAFDPPLPYTDKLIF.

Of note for this clone: The TCRdb protein, from a much larger clone, departs from this DNA's translation at residue 11, likely by read error; the protein shown derives from the DNA. This rearrangement joins TRDV1 to TRDJ1; 8 nucleotides align to TRDD2. Germline matching of the DNA provided the J gene here, since TCRdb leaves it blank. Germline CDR1 is TSWWSYY and CDR2 is QGS. The CDR3 length is 21 residues. V was clipped by 0 bases and J by 0 bases; unmatched bases: 18. The CDR3 region is CALGELPSFLSWGLYTDKLIF. Here the CDR3 DNA reads TGTGCTCTTGGGGAACTCCCCTCCTTCCTATCCTGGGGACTGTACACCGATAAACTCATCTTT.

A few counts support this clone. A far larger clone is a single base away, which makes a read error likely. The sample contains more than one DNA sequence encoding this CDR3. The gene calls are TRDV2 and TRDJ1, with 11 positions matching TRDD3. TCRdb lists no J gene, so it was determined here by aligning the DNA to germline. V gave up 4 bases and J gave up 1 base; unmatched junction bases: 19. Germline V gene sequence: CDR1 GEAIGNYY, CDR2 EKD. This CDR3 comprises 20 residues. The CDR3 coding sequence is TGTGCCTGTGATCTGCTGGTGGGGGATACGGAAGATCGAGGCACCGATAAACTCATCTTT. Translated: CACDLLVGDTEDRGTDKLIF.

Turning to this clone: TCRdb attributes to this sequence the protein of a much larger clone, which differs from the DNA translation at residue 11; a read error is likely, and the protein displayed is translated from the DNA. V is TRDV3 and J is TRDJ1; 11 nucleotides align to TRDD3. V lost 2 bases and J lost 10; bases outside the gene matches: 15. CDR1 and CDR2 (germline): TVYSNPD, GDNSRS (reference sequence). This CDR3 is 15 amino acids long. CDR3: CAFSPLGDMRRGLIF. The CDR3 bases are TGTGCCTTTTCTCCACTGGGGGATATGCGGCGAGGACTCATCTTT.

Only a few counts were recorded for this clone. A single base separates this from a much larger clone, so it may be a read error. The chain couples TRDV1 to TRDJ1, with a tentative D call TRDD2 (6 bases). The J gene, left out of TCRdb, was set here by checking the DNA against germline. This CDR3 comprises 19 residues. CDR1 and CDR2 (germline): TSWWSYY, QGS. The CDR3 protein is CALGEPLFLKGLGTDKLIF. The DNA of the CDR3 is TGTGCCCTTGGGGAACCTCTTTTCCTAAAAGGCCTAGGCACCGATAAACTCATCTTT.

A few counts support this clone. A far larger clone is only one base removed, so a read error is likely. At the DNA level, this CDR3 is encoded by other sequences in the same sample as well. V usage is TRDV2 and J usage is TRDJ3, with TRDD3 matching 11 bases. The J gene was not available in TCRdb and was assigned here by matching the DNA to germline segments. The V gene's germline CDR1 is GEAIGNYY and CDR2 EKD. CDR3 size: 21 residues. The DNA of the CDR3 is TGCGCCTGTGACACCTTTCTTCCATACTGGGGGATAGAAGAGGACACCCGACAGATGTTTTTC. Protein sequence: CACDTFLPYWGIEEDTRQMFF.

This clone came up a few times. It differs at one base from a far larger clone, so likely a read error. This same CDR3 is encoded by further DNA sequences in the sample. The rearrangement uses TRDV3 and TRDJ1; tentatively, D is TRDD2 (7 bases). The J gene, not given by TCRdb, was assigned here from a germline match of the nucleotide sequence. This CDR3 comprises 27 residues. Germline V gene sequence: CDR1 TVYSNPD, CDR2 GDNSRS (reference sequence). The CDR3 reads CAQKKVLFLPRTLLPGDLAKYTDKLIF. In DNA form, the CDR3 reads TGTGCCCAGAAGAAAGTATTGTTCCTACCTCGCACACTTTTACCGGGGGACCTCGCCAAGTACACGGATAAACTCATCTTT.

This clone was seen many times. With only one base between it and a far larger clone, this is likely a read error. Other DNA sequences in the same sample also yield this CDR3. The rearrangement links TRDV1 to TRDJ1; D is unclear. This CDR3 has 13 amino acids. V was clipped by 3 bases and J by 7 bases, with 12 bases between them. CDR1 and CDR2 from the germline V gene are TSWWSYY and QGS. The CDR3 loop reads CALGELYVGKLIF. CDR3 DNA: TGTGCTCTTGGGGAGCTCTACGTGGGTAAACTCATCTTT.

This clone was observed a few times. This DNA's translation differs at residue 8 from TCRdb's protein, which comes from a much larger clone; a read error is likely, and the protein shown is translated from the DNA. This rearrangement joins TRDV3 to TRDJ1; either TRDD2 or TRDD3 may fit D (5 bases each). TCRdb carries no J gene annotation; the J gene was assigned here by matching the DNA with germline. From germline, CDR1 is TVYSNPD and CDR2 GDNSRS (reference sequence). Deletions cut 2 bases from V and 8 bases from J, with 33 bases between. CDR3 length: 18 residues. The CDR3 sequence is CAFPAISLRRETGVKLIF. In nucleotides, the CDR3 is TGTGCCTTTCCAGCCATTTCCCTTCGCCGGGAGACGGGGGTGAAACTCATCTTT.

This clone has ten or more counts. The protein in TCRdb stems from a much larger clone and differs at residue 4 from this DNA's translation, likely a read error; here the protein is translated from the DNA. The chain uses TRDV2 and TRDJ1, with TRDD3 matching over 11 bases. Because TCRdb records no J gene, it was assigned here through a match of the DNA to germline. The germline V gene has CDR1 GEAIGNYY and CDR2 EKD. The CDR3 is 17 amino acids. The CDR3 sequence: CACGTVGVLGDKDKLIF. The CDR3 nucleotides are TGTGCCTGTGGCACCGTCGGAGTACTGGGGGATAAGGATAAACTCATCTTT.

This clone was recorded at least ten times. This DNA's translation and the protein TCRdb lists, from a much larger clone, do not match at residue 9, likely due to a read error; the protein shown is translated from the DNA. The J gene is TRDJ1, the V gene TRDV2; 7 nucleotides match TRDD2. V dropped 2 bases and J dropped 0; count of bases not matched to a gene: 29. Germline loops: CDR1 GEAIGNYY, CDR2 EKD. The CDR3 loop spans 23 amino acids. The DNA of the CDR3 is TGTGCCTGTGACATGGTCGGATTCCCCCCAAACCTTCCTGCTGGAGCGTACACCGATAAACTCATCTTT. Amino acid sequence: CACDMVGFPPNLPAGAYTDKLIF.

The table lists this clone with a few counts. It differs at one base from a far larger clone, so likely a read error. Different DNA sequences within this sample yield the same CDR3. The chain carries TRDV1 and TRDJ2, with 12 bases aligning to TRDD3. Germline matching of the DNA provided the J gene here, since TCRdb leaves it blank. Per germline, CDR1 TSWWSYY and CDR2 QGS. The V gene end was trimmed by 4 bases and the J gene end by 2 bases; junction bases not matched to a gene: 17. This CDR3 comprises 21 residues. DNA of the CDR3: TGTGCTCTTGGGGCCCCTCTACGAACTGGGGGATACTACGCCTTGACAGCACAACTCTTCTTT. Translating it yields CALGAPLRTGGYYALTAQLFF.

This clone was recorded only once. This rearrangement joins TRDV2 to TRDJ1; TRDD3 agrees at 11 bases. Since TCRdb gives no J gene, matching the DNA to germline was used here to assign it. The J segment lost 5 bases and the V segment lost 4 bases, leaving 8 bases of the junction unmatched. From germline, CDR1 is GEAIGNYY and CDR2 EKD. The CDR3 length is 15 residues. CDR3 sequence (DNA): TGTGCCTGTGAGAAGATGGGGGATACGCGGGATAAACTCATCTTT. Its translation is CACEKMGDTRDKLIF.

This clone was found a few times. This DNA translates differently at residue 18 from the TCRdb protein, which is that of a much larger clone; a read error is likely, and the protein shown is the DNA's own translation. V usage is TRDV1 and J usage is TRDJ1; 10 nucleotides agree with TRDD3. TCRdb is silent on the J gene; assignment here came from matching the DNA to germline. Germline lookup yields CDR1 TSWWSYY and CDR2 QGS. This CDR3 is built from 21 residues. The CDR3 sequence is CALGKRLLLWGIPMASDRLIF. CDR3 coding DNA: TGTGCTCTTGGGAAAAGGTTACTACTTTGGGGGATACCCATGGCGTCCGATAGACTCATCTTT.

This clone was observed a few times. The protein recorded in TCRdb matches a much larger clone and deviates from this DNA's translation at residues 11 and 14, suggesting a read error; the protein here is obtained by translating the DNA. This rearrangement joins TRDV3 to TRDJ1, with 8 bases identical to TRDD3. The junction had 25 bases not matched to a gene; V was cut back by 1 base and J by 0 bases. CDR3 length: 21 amino acids. Germline V gene lookup returns CDR1 TVYSNPD and CDR2 GDNSRS (reference sequence). The CDR3, as DNA: TGTGCCTTTATCCACCCTACGCACTGGGGGGTAACGACGGTTTACACCGATAAACTCATCTTT. It translates to CAFIHPTHWGVTTVYTDKLIF.

This clone was observed a few times. For this DNA, TCRdb reports the protein of a much larger clone, which diverges at residue 8, most likely from a read error; the protein presented here is translated directly from the DNA. The genes are TRDV3 and TRDJ1; tentatively, D is TRDD3 (6 bases). TCRdb records no J gene; here it was assigned by comparing the DNA to germline. The CDR3 spans 17 residues. Trimming shortened V by 5 bases and J by 1 base, and 26 bases separated the two germline ends. Germline V gene sequence: CDR1 TVYSNPD, CDR2 GDNSRS (reference sequence). The CDR3 DNA reads as TGTGCCCTTGATCTCCGGGGGACACCTCTTCGCACCGATAAACTCATCTTT. Translating gives CALDLRGTPLRTDKLIF. The full variable domain, completed using reference TRDV3 and TRDJ1, is CDKVTQSSPDQTVASGSEVVLLCTYDTVYSNPDLFWYRIRPDYSFQFVFYGDNSRSEGADFTQGRFSVKHILTQKAFHLVISPVRTEDSATYYCALDLRGTPLRTDKLIFGKGTRVTVEP.

This clone was detected only a few times. A much more abundant neighbour one base away suggests this may be a read error. V gene TRDV1 combines with J gene TRDJ1, with TRDD3 matching over 11 bases. Germline CDR1 and CDR2: TSWWSYY and QGS. CDR3 length equals 21 residues. J gave up 10 bases and V 5 bases, and 30 bases lay outside the gene matches. This chain's CDR3 is CALGISSLGYWGIRGRVGLIF. The CDR3 DNA reads as TGTGCTCTTGGGATTTCTTCCTTAGGGTACTGGGGGATAAGGGGACGGGTAGGACTCATCTTT.

This clone was recorded at least ten times. The translation of this DNA and the TCRdb protein of a much larger clone differ at residue 14, probably owing to a read error; the protein shown here is translated from the DNA. DNA of the CDR3: TGTGCCTGTGACACCGGTTCCTTACTGGGGGAGCACCCCGAGAAACTCATCTTT. Protein: CACDTGSLLGEHPEKLIF. The V call is TRDV2, the J call TRDJ1; TRDD3 matches at 9 bases. The V gene's germline CDR1 is GEAIGNYY and CDR2 EKD. The CDR3 length is 18 residues.

This clone has more than one count but fewer than ten. TCRdb's protein, taken from a much larger clone, differs from this DNA's translation at residue 15, likely owing to a read error; the protein displayed comes from the DNA. V is TRDV1 and J is TRDJ1; 13 bases line up with TRDD3. TCRdb gives no J gene; it was assigned here by matching the DNA to germline. The CDR3 is 21 residues long. The germline CDR1 and CDR2 sequences are TSWWSYY and QGS. V was clipped by 2 bases and J by 0 bases; unmatched bases: 15. CDR3 residues: CALGEGQLSVLGDTHTDKLIF. The CDR3 nucleotides are TGTGCTCTTGGGGAAGGTCAACTATCCGTACTGGGGGATACGCACACCGATAAACTCATCTTT.

This clone was detected only a few times. TCRdb lists the protein of a much larger clone for this DNA, which differs at residue 8, so this is likely a read error; the protein given here is translated from the DNA itself. The rearrangement links TRDV1 to TRDJ1; 10 bases fit TRDD3. Matching the DNA to germline supplied the J gene, which TCRdb does not give. CDR3 length: 25 amino acids. Germline trimming cut 5 bases from V and 0 bases from J; bases unmatched to any gene: 33. In germline, CDR1 is TSWWSYY, CDR2 QGS. CDR3 nucleotide sequence: TGTGCTCTTGGGCTTCCGCTCACGGTGTTCGTTTACTGGGGGATGAGACGACCTGACACCGATAAACTCATCTTT. Its protein product is CALGLPLTVFVYWGMRRPDTDKLIF.

Remarks on this clone: The mismatch at residue 3 between this DNA's translation and the TCRdb protein of a much larger clone likely reflects a read error; the protein shown is translated from the DNA. This sequence joins TRDV1 and TRDJ1; 9 nucleotides agree with TRDD2. TCRdb records no J gene; here it was assigned by comparing the DNA to germline. The CDR3 length is 22 residues. Looked up from germline, CDR1 is TSWWSYY and CDR2 is QGS. CDR3 loop: CAIGGPAFLRNWGWRYTDKLIF. CDR3 nucleotide sequence: TGTGCTATTGGGGGTCCCGCCTTCCTACGAAACTGGGGATGGAGGTACACCGATAAACTCATCTTT.

About this clone: A read error likely explains this, since a far larger clone differs by one base. The sample contains more than one DNA sequence encoding this CDR3. The genes are TRDV2 and TRDJ1; 12 bases line up with TRDD3. The J gene is not listed in TCRdb, so it was assigned here from a DNA match to germline. Germline V CDR1 and CDR2: GEAIGNYY, EKD. The CDR3 covers 17 residues. CDR3 protein: CACDTAGGYANTDKLIF. Here the CDR3 DNA reads TGCGCCTGTGACACCGCTGGGGGATACGCTAACACCGATAAACTCATCTTT.